This is a list of T cell receptor beta chains from one sample in a study of blood T cell repertoires in COVID-19. Assay: immunoSEQ multiplex PCR; the TCRdb copy retains only in-frame clones and omits some. This repertoire shows 200,000 to 300,000 clones, about 90% found once; its top ten account for over 3%. The sequenced sample consisted of peripheral blood. Receptors originate from a young woman who had recovered from COVID-19. Each CDR3 is given with its conserved first and last residue. A D gene is named only where the DNA matches it firmly. The size of a clone is reported for some rows only, either as once, few or many, or as a class for expanded clones.

TRBJ2-3	TRBV19	-	-	TGTGCCAGCAAACCTCAGGGGGGTAGTACGCAGTATTTT	CASKPQGGSTQYF
TRBJ2-3	TRBV27	-	TRBD2	TGTGCCAGCAGCCGGACTAGCGGGGGCCCATATAGCACAGATACGCAGTATTTT	CASSRTSGGPYSTDTQYF
TRBJ1-6	TRBV19	-	-	TGTGCCAGTAGTATTCAGGGGAACGATTCACCCCTCCACTTT	CASSIQGNDSPLHF
TRBJ2-3	TRBV5-1	-	TRBD2	TGCGCCAGCAGCCCCCGCGGTGGGAGCGGGGGGGTTATATCCACAGATACGCAGTATTTT	CASSPRGGSGGVISTDTQYF
TRBJ2-5	TRBV19	-	TRBD1	TGTGCCAGTAGTCCGCAGGACAGGGATCCCCAGTACTTC	CASSPQDRDPQYF
TRBJ2-5	TRBV4-1	-	TRBD1	TGCGCCAGCAGCCGAGATGACAGGGCACAAGAGACCCAGTACTTC	CASSRDDRAQETQYF
TRBJ1-1	TRBV7-6	-	TRBD1	TGTGCCAGCAGCTCTACCGGGACAGCTTCCACTGAAGCTTTCTTT	CASSSTGTASTEAFF
TRBJ2-1	TRBV2	-	-	TGTGCCAGCAGTGAAACTAGTAGGAAGTTCTTC	CASSETSRKFF
TRBJ2-7	TRBV2	-	-	TGTGCCAGCAGTGAGTGGTCAGAGCGATACGAGCAGTACTTC	CASSEWSERYEQYF
TRBJ2-7	TRBV6-5	-	-	TGTGCCATACAGAGTAGCGGAGAGGACGAGCAGTACTTC	CAIQSSGEDEQYF
TRBJ1-1	TRBV4-2	-	TRBD1	TGTGCCAGCAGCCAAGGGTACCCAGGGGGCTGGGTTGGATACACTGAAGCTTTCTTT	CASSQGYPGGWVGYTEAFF
TRBJ2-3	TRBV19	-	-	TGTGCCAGTAGTATAACACTAGTCACAGATACGCAGTATTTT	CASSITLVTDTQYF
TRBJ1-5	TRBV28	-	TRBD1	TGTGCCAGCATAGGGGGCGGCGGTCAGCCCCAGCATTTT	CASIGGGGQPQHF
TRBJ1-1	TRBV25-1	few	-	TGTGCCAGCACCCGGGGAGGGAACACTGAAGCTTTCTTT	CASTRGGNTEAFF
TRBJ1-5	TRBV4-2	-	-	TGTGCCAGCAGCCACGAACAGAGCAATCAGCCCCAGCATTTT	CASSHEQSNQPQHF